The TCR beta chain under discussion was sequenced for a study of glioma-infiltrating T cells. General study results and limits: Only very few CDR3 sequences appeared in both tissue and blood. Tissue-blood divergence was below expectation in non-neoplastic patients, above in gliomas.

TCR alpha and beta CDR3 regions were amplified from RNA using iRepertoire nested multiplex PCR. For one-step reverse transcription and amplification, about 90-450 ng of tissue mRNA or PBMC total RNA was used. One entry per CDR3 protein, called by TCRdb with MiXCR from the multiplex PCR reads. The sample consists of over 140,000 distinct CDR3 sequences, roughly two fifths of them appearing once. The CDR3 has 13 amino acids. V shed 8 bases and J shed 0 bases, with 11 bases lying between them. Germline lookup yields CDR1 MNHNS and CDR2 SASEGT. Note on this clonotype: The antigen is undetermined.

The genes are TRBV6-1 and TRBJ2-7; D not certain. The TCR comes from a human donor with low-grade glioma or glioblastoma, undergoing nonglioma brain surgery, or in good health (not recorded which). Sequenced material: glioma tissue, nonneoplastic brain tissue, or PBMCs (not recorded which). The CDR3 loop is CASGRLHSYEQYF. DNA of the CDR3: TGTGCCAGCGGGCGGCTCCACTCCTACGAGCAGTACTTC.